What follows are 31 T cell receptor beta chains derived from one specimen sequenced in a study of blood T cell repertoires in COVID-19. Assay used: immunoSEQ multiplex PCR; TCRdb lists only in-frame clones, some missing. The sample holds 55,000 to 70,000 clones; 85% to 90% are singletons and the top ten take roughly 3.7%. The specimen sequenced was peripheral blood. These receptors were obtained from a man aged 50-59 years with acute or convalescent COVID-19.

The chain uses TRBV28 and TRBJ2-4; TRBD1 aligns across 11 bases. J lost 3 bases, V lost 3 bases, and 7 bases had no gene match. CDR3 length: 17 amino acids. The germline gives CDR1 MDHEN, CDR2 SYDVKM. CDR3 in DNA: TGTGCCAGCAGTTTCCCCGGGACAGGGGGTGTCAAAAACATTCAGTACTTC. Translating gives CASSFPGTGGVKNIQYF.

This clone was detected only once. This chain uses TRBV10-3 with TRBJ2-1; 10 bases line up with TRBD2. With V trimmed by 3 bases and J by 5 bases, 4 bases remained unmatched. The CDR3 sequence is 15 residues long. CDR1 ENHRY and CDR2 SYGVKD come from the germline V gene. Here the CDR3 DNA reads TGTGCCATCAGTGAAGGGACTAGCGTAAACAATGAGCAGTTCTTC. Translation: CAISEGTSVNNEQFF.

At least ten counts were recorded for this clone. J is TRBJ1-2 and V is TRBV11-2; D is possibly TRBD1 (5 bases). V was trimmed by 1 base and J by 3 bases, leaving 12 bases between them. The CDR3 contains 15 residues. Looked up from germline, CDR1 is SGHAT and CDR2 is FQNNGV. CDR3 loop: CASSLGRGNYYGYTF. The CDR3 nucleotides are TGTGCCAGCAGCTTAGGAAGGGGTAATTACTATGGCTACACCTTC.

This chain joins TRBV27 and TRBJ1-4; no definite D call. Germline V gene lookup returns CDR1 MNHEY and CDR2 SMNVEV (reference sequence). This CDR3 contains 15 residues. Deletions cut 5 bases from V and 6 bases from J, with 16 bases between. CDR3 DNA sequence: TGTGCCAGCAGTACCCACAACCGGGGTGATGAAAAACTGTTTTTT. Its protein product is CASSTHNRGDEKLFF.

This clone occurred once. The rearrangement links TRBV7-3 to TRBJ1-1; a weak D match, TRBD1 (6 bases). Germline CDR1 reads SGHTA; CDR2 reads FQGTGA. Between the trimmed V and J ends, which lost 3 bases and 1 base, there was a span of 6 bases. CDR3 length: 13 amino acids. CDR3 amino acids: CASSFRGNTEAFF. The CDR3, as DNA: TGTGCCAGCAGCTTCAGGGGGAACACTGAAGCTTTCTTT.

This clone was counted a single time. The chain recombines TRBV2 with TRBJ2-7; tentatively, D is TRBD2 (5 bases). V was trimmed by 6 bases and J by 5 bases, leaving 14 bases between them. This CDR3 region has 13 residues. CDR1 is SNHLY and CDR2 is FYNNEI in the germline V gene. For the CDR3, the DNA is TGTGCCAGCAGGGACTCTACTAGAAACGAGCAGTACTTC. As protein: CASRDSTRNEQYF.

This chain links TRBV7-9 with TRBJ2-3, with D possibly being TRBD2 (5 bases). Germline V CDR1 and CDR2: SEHNR, FQNEAQ (reference sequence). V shed 2 bases and J shed 3 bases, with 6 bases lying between them. The CDR3 totals 13 residues. The DNA for the CDR3 is TGTGCCAGCAGCTTACGGGAAACAGATACGCAGTATTTT. This translates into CASSLRETDTQYF.

V and J are TRBV9 and TRBJ2-7; perhaps TRBD1 as D (5 bases). Trimming took off 4 bases at V and 1 base at J, with 12 bases between the two ends. From germline, CDR1 is SGDLS and CDR2 YYNGEE. CDR3 size: 14 residues. The CDR3 sequence: CASSRGSQSYEQYF. CDR3 nucleotides: TGTGCCAGCAGCAGGGGCTCGCAATCCTACGAGCAGTACTTC.

The gene calls are TRBV7-9 and TRBJ2-3; TRBD1 aligns across 12 bases. The CDR3 spans 17 residues. J lost 2 bases, V lost 6 bases, and 9 bases had no gene match. In germline, CDR1 is SEHNR, CDR2 FQNEAQ (reference sequence). The CDR3 region is CASSTGTGGADTDTQYF. CDR3 DNA: TGTGCCAGCAGTACCGGGACAGGGGGCGCAGACACAGATACGCAGTATTTT.

The chain couples TRBV28 to TRBJ2-5, with D unresolved. The CDR3 runs 12 residues. From germline, CDR1 is MDHEN and CDR2 SYDVKM. V shed 2 bases and J shed 4 bases, with 5 bases lying between them. The CDR3 loop reads CASSLGAETQYF. CDR3 DNA: TGTGCCAGCAGTTTAGGAGCAGAGACCCAGTACTTC. Drawing the rest from reference TRBV28 and TRBJ2-5, the complete variable domain is DVKVTQSSRYLVKRTGEKVFLECVQDMDHENMFWYRQDPGLGLRLIYFSYDVKMKEKGDIPEGYSVSREKKERFSLILESASTNQTSMYLCASSLGAETQYFGPGTRLLVL.

The chain has TRBV29-1 and TRBJ1-2, with TRBD1 matching 12 bases. CDR1 and CDR2 (germline): SQVTM, ANQGSEA. CDR3 size: 16 residues. V was clipped by 2 bases and J by 4 bases; unmatched bases: 8. In nucleotides, the CDR3 is TGCAGCGTTGAATGGGGGACAGGGGGCCTTGCCTATGGCTACACCTTC. Protein sequence: CSVEWGTGGLAYGYTF.

The V and J genes are TRBV3-1 (or the pseudogene TRBV3-2) and TRBJ2-1; a possible D gene is TRBD1 (5 bases). CDR3 length equals 15 residues. The germline V and J ends were trimmed by 2 bases and 8 bases, with 16 bases remaining between them. The germline V gene has CDR1 LGHDT and CDR2 YNNKEL (reference sequence). The CDR3 region is CASSQIGQGVDEQFF. The CDR3 region has the DNA TGTGCCAGCAGCCAAATAGGACAAGGGGTGGATGAGCAGTTCTTC.

The V and J genes are TRBV15 and TRBJ2-1; 8 bases fit TRBD1. The CDR3 spans 15 residues. The V gene end was trimmed by 0 bases and the J gene end by 2 bases; junction bases not matched to a gene: 0. The germline V gene has CDR1 LNHNV and CDR2 YYDKDF (reference sequence). The CDR3 DNA reads as TGTGCCACCAGCAGAGACAGGGGGCCCTACAATGAGCAGTTCTTC. It translates to CATSRDRGPYNEQFF.

The sample holds one count of this clone. The chain joins TRBV10-3 to TRBJ2-1, with TRBD1 identical over 8 bases. This CDR3 region has 13 residues. V was clipped by 4 bases and J by 10 bases; unmatched bases: 6. CDR1 ENHRY and CDR2 SYGVKD come from the germline V gene. The CDR3 loop reads CAISASDRGEQFF. In DNA form, the CDR3 reads TGTGCCATCAGTGCCTCAGACAGGGGCGAGCAGTTCTTC.

This clone turned up a few times. The rearrangement links TRBV11-3 to TRBJ2-3; D might be TRBD1 (5 bases). Looked up from germline, CDR1 is SGHNT and CDR2 is YENEEA. Trimming left V 4 bases short and J 4 bases short, with 12 bases between. This CDR3 spans 14 amino acids. CDR3 DNA sequence: TGTGCCAGCAGCTCCAGGGTGGACGCAGATACGCAGTATTTT. As protein: CASSSRVDADTQYF.

This CDR3 reads CASSITGGTTNEQYF. The CDR3 DNA follows: TGTGCCAGCAGCATTACAGGGGGTACGACGAACGAGCAGTACTTC. V is TRBV9 and J is TRBJ2-7, with TRBD1 matching over 8 bases. The CDR3 length is 15 residues. CDR1 SGDLS and CDR2 YYNGEE come from the germline V gene. The junction had 11 bases not matched to a gene; V was cut back by 4 bases and J by 5 bases.

V gene TRBV27 combines with J gene TRBJ2-7, with a weak D call TRBD1 (6 bases). The germline V and J ends were trimmed by 1 base and 2 bases, with 21 bases remaining between them. CDR1 and CDR2 (germline): MNHEY, SMNVEV (reference sequence). The CDR3 contains 18 residues. This CDR3 is CASSLFSPLTGNAYEQYF. In nucleotides, the CDR3 is TGTGCCAGCAGTTTATTCTCCCCCCTGACAGGCAATGCCTACGAGCAGTACTTC.

This chain connects TRBV6-4 to TRBJ2-6, with 10 bases lining up with TRBD1. The germline V gene has CDR1 MRHNA and CDR2 SNTAGT. The CDR3 runs to 17 residues. V lost 6 bases, J lost 0 bases, and 5 bases stayed unmatched. CDR3 bases: TGTGCCAGCAGCCCCGGGACAGGGGACTCTGGGGCCAACGTCCTGACTTTC. Translating it yields CASSPGTGDSGANVLTF.

V is TRBV10-3 and J is TRBJ1-1; tentative D call: TRBD1 (6 bases). V shed 7 bases and J shed 1 base, with 10 bases lying between them. This CDR3 comprises 13 residues. Germline lookup yields CDR1 ENHRY and CDR2 SYGVKD. CDR3 nucleotides: TGTGCCATCAACGGACAGCAGAACACTGAAGCTTTCTTT. Its translation: CAINGQQNTEAFF.

The chain employs TRBV12-3 or TRBV12-4 and TRBJ2-1; maybe TRBD2 (5 bases). Trimming cost V 3 bases and J 14 bases, with 14 bases left between them. This CDR3 has 12 residues. This CDR3 reads CASSFRTVQEFF. CDR3 coding DNA: TGTGCCAGCAGTTTCAGGACTGTTCAGGAGTTCTTC.

This chain connects TRBV6-5 to TRBJ1-2, with TRBD1 matching 7 bases. J was trimmed by 4 bases and V by 6 bases; bases with no gene match: 11. CDR3 length: 15 residues. From germline, CDR1 is MNHEY and CDR2 SVGAGI. CDR3 sequence reads: CASSGTASNLYGYTF. In DNA, the CDR3 is TGTGCCAGCAGCGGGACAGCCAGTAACCTCTATGGCTACACCTTC.

This clone was seen once. CDR3 amino acids: CASSPLAGERTGANVLTF. In DNA form, the CDR3 reads TGTGCCAGCAGTCCCCTAGCAGGGGAAAGAACTGGGGCCAACGTCCTGACTTTC. V usage is TRBV27 and J usage is TRBJ2-6; tentative D call: TRBD1 (6 bases). From germline, CDR1 is MNHEY and CDR2 SMNVEV (reference sequence). Between the trimmed V and J ends, which lost 5 bases and 2 bases, there was a span of 19 bases. CDR3 length equals 18 residues.

V usage is TRBV19 and J usage is TRBJ2-7, with D maybe TRBD1 (6 bases). Germline V lookup: CDR1 LNHDA, CDR2 SQIVND (reference sequence). The V gene lost 8 bases and the J gene lost 0 bases, with 14 bases spanning the gap. The CDR3 consists of 14 residues. CDR3 residues: CASGRRGFSYEQYF. The CDR3 DNA is TGTGCCAGTGGCCGCAGGGGCTTCTCCTACGAGCAGTACTTC.

The chain couples TRBV9 to TRBJ2-1; 15 positions agree with TRBD2. Unmatched junction bases numbered 17, after V lost 4 bases and J lost 0 bases. The CDR3 loop spans 22 amino acids. Germline-derived CDR1 and CDR2 are SGDLS and YYNGEE. For the CDR3, the DNA is TGTGCCAGCAGCCCAAGAGTCCCGGGACTAGCGGGGGGACTCAGCTCCTACAATGAGCAGTTCTTC. Translating gives CASSPRVPGLAGGLSSYNEQFF.

This chain connects TRBV10-3 to TRBJ2-2, with a weak D call TRBD2 (6 bases). Germline values: CDR1 ENHRY, CDR2 SYGVKD. V was cut by 6 bases and J by 1 base, with 9 bases left in between. This CDR3 has 14 amino acids. The CDR3 DNA reads TGTGCCATCAGCGGGGGAAAGAACACCGGGGAGCTGTTTTTT. Protein product: CAISGGKNTGELFF.

V gene TRBV19 combines with J gene TRBJ1-2, with D perhaps matching TRBD1 (6 bases). The CDR3 is 15 residues long. Germline V gives CDR1 LNHDA, CDR2 SQIVND (reference sequence). V shed 4 bases and J shed 3 bases, with 15 bases lying between them. The CDR3 DNA is TGTGCCAGTAGTACTAGGACAGTTAGGGACTATGGCTACACCTTC. Its translation is CASSTRTVRDYGYTF.

This CDR3 reads CASSHDSNTEAFF. The CDR3 DNA reads as TGTGCCAGCAGCCACGACTCGAACACTGAAGCTTTCTTT. The V call is TRBV3-1 (or the pseudogene TRBV3-2), the J call TRBJ1-1; no clear D gene. The germline V gene encodes CDR1 LGHDT and CDR2 YNNKEL (reference sequence). CDR3 length equals 13 residues. Trimming stripped 3 bases from V and 1 base from J, with 6 bases between.

The chain employs TRBV7-3 and TRBJ2-5; 8 bases are shared with TRBD2. This CDR3 contains 15 residues. The V segment lost 5 bases and the J segment 1 base; nucleotides outside the gene matches: 6. Germline V lookup: CDR1 SGHTA, CDR2 FQGTGA. In DNA form, the CDR3 reads TGTGCCAGCAGCCTGGGGACTAGGGGCCAAGAGACCCAGTACTTC. As protein: CASSLGTRGQETQYF.

This clone was seen once. CDR3: CASKAEGQVNSPLHF. As DNA, the CDR3 is TGTGCCAGCAAAGCTGAGGGACAGGTGAATTCACCCCTCCACTTT. The J gene is TRBJ1-6, the V gene TRBV6-4; 8 positions match TRBD1. Germline V gene lookup returns CDR1 MRHNA and CDR2 SNTAGT. This CDR3 is 15 amino acids long. Unmatched junction bases numbered 9, after V lost 7 bases and J lost 7 bases.

The count of this clone is one. The J gene is TRBJ2-1, the V gene TRBV11-3; 7 bases match TRBD1. The CDR3 spans 12 residues. V shed 5 bases, J shed 14 bases, and the junction held 9 bases outside the gene matches. Germline V gene lookup returns CDR1 SGHNT and CDR2 YENEEA. The CDR3 nucleotides read TGTGCCAGCAGCAAAGGACAGGAAGGGAAGTTCTTC. Its protein product is CASSKGQEGKFF. The complete variable domain, with remaining parts taken from reference TRBV11-3 and TRBJ2-1, reads EAGVVQSPRYKIIEKKQPVAFWCNPISGHNTLYWYLQNLGQGPELLIRYENEEAVDDSQLPKDRFSAERLKGVDSTLKIQPAELGDSAVYLCASSKGQEGKFFGPGTRLTVL.

As DNA, the CDR3 is TGTGCCAGCAGCTTGATGAGACTAGCGAGCACAGATACGCAGTATTTT. This gives the protein CASSLMRLASTDTQYF. The chain couples TRBV5-6 to TRBJ2-3, with TRBD2 identical over 8 bases. This CDR3 contains 16 residues. Trimming cost V 1 base and J 0 bases; bases outside gene matches: 4. From germline, CDR1 is SGHDT and CDR2 YYEEEE.